A selection of T cell receptor beta chains follows, all from one sample in a study of blood T cell repertoires in COVID-19. The assay was immunoSEQ multiplex PCR, and TCRdb's table has in-frame clones only and misses some. The sample carries about 190,000 clones, 60% to 80% recorded once. The sequenced sample consisted of peripheral blood. These receptors all come from a man between 60 and 70 years old with active or convalescent COVID-19. Both conserved end residues are part of each CDR3. The D gene is left open where the match is weak. A clone size is listed for some rows: how often the clone was seen (once, few, many), or a class if it is expanded.

d_gene	v_gene	j_gene	abundance	CDR3nt	CDR3aa
-	TRBV25-1	TRBJ2-7	-	TGTGCCAGCACCCTCATAGGACAGTTTTCGTACGAGCAGTACTTC	CASTLIGQFSYEQYF
TRBD1	TRBV28	TRBJ1-5	-	TGTGCCAGTTTCTTCAGGGGGTGGAGCAATCAGCCCCAGCATTTT	CASFFRGWSNQPQHF
TRBD2	TRBV28	TRBJ2-4	-	TGTGCCAGCACCCCCGGGTGGGGGGGTGCAAACATTCAGTACTTC	CASTPGWGGANIQYF
-	TRBV6-5	TRBJ1-2	-	TGTGCCAGCAGTTACGCAGGAGGGGGGGATGGCTACACCTTC	CASSYAGGGDGYTF
-	TRBV5-6	TRBJ1-2	-	TGTGCCAGCAGCTTGGAGGAAGGGGTGATGAGAGGCTACACCTTC	CASSLEEGVMRGYTF
-	TRBV27	TRBJ2-7	-	TGTGCCAGCAGTCGAGCAGCCGGCGGGACCGCGTTCGAGCAGTACTTC	CASSRAAGGTAFEQYF
TRBD2	TRBV4-1	TRBJ2-3	few	TGCGCCAGCAGCCAAGCTGGGCGGGAGAGGGATACGCAGTATTTT	CASSQAGRERDTQYF
TRBD1	TRBV19	TRBJ1-5	-	TGTGCCAGTAGTGGACAGGGGGGTCAGCCCCAGCATTTT	CASSGQGGQPQHF
-	TRBV30	TRBJ1-5	-	TGTGCCTGGAGTGTACGACAGCCATATAGCAATCAGCCCCAGCATTTT	CAWSVRQPYSNQPQHF
TRBD1	TRBV27	TRBJ1-1	-	TGTGCCAGCAGTTTTCAGGGGGCAGTGACTGAAGCTTTCTTT	CASSFQGAVTEAFF
-	TRBV28	TRBJ1-1	-	TGTGCCAGCAGTTTAGGAGGGCCTAGCACTGAAGCTTTCTTT	CASSLGGPSTEAFF
TRBD1	TRBV7-6	TRBJ2-2	many	TGTGCCAGCAGCGCGGGACAGGGAGTCACCGGGGAGCTGTTTTTT	CASSAGQGVTGELFF
TRBD1	TRBV29-1	TRBJ1-2	-	TGCAGCGTTGAAATCCCGGGACAGGGATCTGGCTACACCTTC	CSVEIPGQGSGYTF
-	TRBV3-1/TRBV3-2	TRBJ1-1	-	TGTGCCAGCAGCCAAGTTGGCGGCGGTCGTGAAGCTTTCTTT	CASSQVGGGREAFF
-	TRBV7-9	TRBJ2-2	-	TGTGCCAGCAGCCCTTTTTCCGGGGAGCTGTTTTTT	CASSPFSGELFF
-	TRBV18	TRBJ2-3	-	TGTGCCAGCTCACCTACATTAGCGGTGGGTGAGGGGTATTTT	CASSPTLAVGEGYF
TRBD1	TRBV18	TRBJ1-5	-	TGTGCCAGCTCAGCACAGGGGGCCGGCAATCAGCCCCAGCATTTT	CASSAQGAGNQPQHF
-	TRBV19	TRBJ2-7	-	TGTGCCAGTAGTAAGGGGGTACGCGACGAGCAGTACTTC	CASSKGVRDEQYF
TRBD2	TRBV9	TRBJ2-1	few	TGTGCCAGCAGCCCAAGCGGGAGGGCCTCCTACAATGAGCAGTTCTTC	CASSPSGRASYNEQFF
-	TRBV2	TRBJ1-1	few	TGTGCCAGCAGCACCGACAGGAACACTGAAGCTTTCTTT	CASSTDRNTEAFF
-	TRBV11-2	TRBJ1-4	-	TGTGCCAGCAGCCCGAGGCGGGGAAATGAAAAACTGTTTTTT	CASSPRRGNEKLFF
TRBD2	TRBV28	TRBJ2-1	-	TGTGCCAGCAGTTTAGCCGGGAGGAATGAGCAGTTCTTC	CASSLAGRNEQFF
-	TRBV28	TRBJ2-6	-	TGTGCCAGCAGTTATGCGGGCCACTCTGGGGCCAACGTCCTGACTTTC	CASSYAGHSGANVLTF
-	TRBV7-9	TRBJ1-1	few	TGTGCCAGCAGCCGCAAAGGAGGAGTTGAAGCTTTCTTT	CASSRKGGVEAFF
-	TRBV7-3	TRBJ2-7	-	TGTGCCAGCAGCTTGTTTGGCGGAAACTCCTACGAGCAGTACTTC	CASSLFGGNSYEQYF
-	TRBV20-1	TRBJ2-3	-	TGCAGTGCTAGTTCGGGGGACTCCAAAGGCACAGATACGCAGTATTTT	CSASSGDSKGTDTQYF
-	TRBV19	TRBJ2-7	-	TGTGCCAGTAGTATGGAGGGAGGCGCCTACGAGCAGTACTTC	CASSMEGGAYEQYF
TRBD2	TRBV6-6	TRBJ2-5	-	TGTGCCAGCAGTTTCACTAGCGGGGGGGAGACCCAGTACTTC	CASSFTSGGETQYF
-	TRBV6-6	TRBJ2-3	once	-	CASSTSGQGTTDTQYF
-	TRBV5-1	TRBJ2-7	-	TGCGCCAGCAGCTTGGCCGGACTGGAAAACCTCTACGAGCAGTACTTC	CASSLAGLENLYEQYF
TRBD1	TRBV19	TRBJ1-5	-	TGTGCCAGTAGTATACCAGGGGGAGCTTGGTGGCCCCAGCATTTT	CASSIPGGAWWPQHF
-	TRBV18	TRBJ2-3	-	TGTGCCAGCTCCATACAGGGAACAGATACGCAGTATTTT	CASSIQGTDTQYF
TRBD1	TRBV5-1	TRBJ1-2	-	TGCGCCAGCGGTAACCGGGACAGGGGCTCTGGCTACACCTTC	CASGNRDRGSGYTF
-	TRBV25-1	TRBJ2-7	-	TGTGCCAGCAGTCGGACGGGAGTATCCTACGAGCAGTACTTC	CASSRTGVSYEQYF
-	TRBV19	TRBJ2-6	-	TGTGCCAGTAGTCCCCAAGGGGGTGGGGCCAACGTCCTGACTTTC	CASSPQGGGANVLTF
TRBD2	TRBV19	TRBJ2-1	-	TGTGCCAGTACCATGGGTGGTAGCGGGATCTTATGGGACAATGAGCAGTTCTTC	CASTMGGSGILWDNEQFF